This T cell receptor (beta chain) originates from a study of blood T cell repertoires in COVID-19. Study information: Sample material is recorded as cDNA or gDNA derived from T cells, B-cell-depleted T cells, or PBMCs.

In the authors' workflow: Amplified reference gene primers provided the basis for estimating nucleated cell counts. Using immunoSEQ multiplex PCR, the repertoire was profiled, and TCRdb retains in-frame clones only, with some absent. The V and J calls and clone size are taken from that table; D and trimming were inferred from the DNA. The sample holds 100,000 or so clones, 75% to 90% seen once. Sequencing was performed on peripheral blood. The sequence came from a human donor with acute or convalescent COVID-19. The donor label of this sample is uncertain.

Written as DNA, the CDR3 is TGTGCCAGCAGCTTCGAGAGGGAGCAGTACTTC. Its protein product is CASSFEREQYF. The J gene is TRBJ2-7, the V gene TRBV7-9; D gene ambiguous. V was pared by 3 bases and J by 7 bases, with 7 bases between. The CDR3 runs 11 residues. CDR1 and CDR2 (germline): SEHNR, FQNEAQ (reference sequence). The full variable domain, its missing parts supplied by reference TRBV7-9 and TRBJ2-7, is DTGVSQNPRHKITKRGQNVTFRCDPISEHNRLYWYRQTLGQGPEFLTYFQNEAQLEKSRLLSDRFSAERPKGSFSTLEIQRTEQGDSAMYLCASSFEREQYFGPGTRLTVT.